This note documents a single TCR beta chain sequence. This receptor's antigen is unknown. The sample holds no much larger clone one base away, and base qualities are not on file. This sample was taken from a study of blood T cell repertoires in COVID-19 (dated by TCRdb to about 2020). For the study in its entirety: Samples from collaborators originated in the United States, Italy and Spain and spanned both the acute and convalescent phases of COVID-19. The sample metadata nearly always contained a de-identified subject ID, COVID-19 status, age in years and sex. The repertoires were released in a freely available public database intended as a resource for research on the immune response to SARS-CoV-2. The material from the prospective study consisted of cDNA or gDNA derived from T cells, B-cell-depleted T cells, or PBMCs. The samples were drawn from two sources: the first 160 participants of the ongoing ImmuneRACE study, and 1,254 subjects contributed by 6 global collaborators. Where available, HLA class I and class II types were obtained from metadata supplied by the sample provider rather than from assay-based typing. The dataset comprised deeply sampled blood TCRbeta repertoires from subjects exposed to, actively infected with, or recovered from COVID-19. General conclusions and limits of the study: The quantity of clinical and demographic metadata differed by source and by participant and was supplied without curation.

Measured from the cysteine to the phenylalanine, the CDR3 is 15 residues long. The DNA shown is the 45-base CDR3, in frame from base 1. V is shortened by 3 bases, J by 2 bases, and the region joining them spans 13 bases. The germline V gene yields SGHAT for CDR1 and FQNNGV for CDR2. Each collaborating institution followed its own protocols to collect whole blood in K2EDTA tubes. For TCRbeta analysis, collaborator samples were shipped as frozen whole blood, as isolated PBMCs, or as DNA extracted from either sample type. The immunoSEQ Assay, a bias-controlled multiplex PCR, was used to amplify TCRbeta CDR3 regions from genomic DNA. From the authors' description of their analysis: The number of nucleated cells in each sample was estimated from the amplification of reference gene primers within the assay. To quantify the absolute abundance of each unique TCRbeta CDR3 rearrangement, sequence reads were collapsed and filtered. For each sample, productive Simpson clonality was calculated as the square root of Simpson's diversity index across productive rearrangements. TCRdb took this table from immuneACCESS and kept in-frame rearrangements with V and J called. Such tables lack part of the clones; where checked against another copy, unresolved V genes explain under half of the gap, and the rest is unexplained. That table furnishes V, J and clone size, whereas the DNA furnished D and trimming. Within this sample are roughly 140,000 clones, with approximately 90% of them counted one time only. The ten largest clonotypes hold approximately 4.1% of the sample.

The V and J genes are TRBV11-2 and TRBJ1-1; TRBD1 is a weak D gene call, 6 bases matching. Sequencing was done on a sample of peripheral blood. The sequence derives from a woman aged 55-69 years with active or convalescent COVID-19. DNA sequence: TGTGCCAGCAGCTTGGGGGCCCAAGGTAACACTGAAGCTTTCTTT. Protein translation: CASSLGAQGNTEAFF.